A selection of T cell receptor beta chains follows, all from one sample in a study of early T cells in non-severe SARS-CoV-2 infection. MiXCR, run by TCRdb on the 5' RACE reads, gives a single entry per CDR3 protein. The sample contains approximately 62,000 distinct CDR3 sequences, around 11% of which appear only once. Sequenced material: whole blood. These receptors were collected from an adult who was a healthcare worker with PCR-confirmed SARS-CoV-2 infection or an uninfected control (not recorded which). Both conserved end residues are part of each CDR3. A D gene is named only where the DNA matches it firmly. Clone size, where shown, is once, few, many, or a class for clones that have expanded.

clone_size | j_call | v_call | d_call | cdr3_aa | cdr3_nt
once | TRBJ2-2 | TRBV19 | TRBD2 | CASSIGGGRNTGELFF | TGTGCCAGTAGTATAGGGGGCGGGAGGAACACCGGGGAGCTGTTTTTT
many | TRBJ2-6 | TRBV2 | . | CASRADLSSGANVLTF | TGTGCCAGCAGGGCGGACCTCAGCTCTGGGGCCAACGTCCTGACTTTC
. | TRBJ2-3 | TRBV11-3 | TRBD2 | CASSLGGGVPTDTQYF | TGTGCCAGCAGCTTAGGGGGGGGTGTACCCACAGATACGCAGTATTTT
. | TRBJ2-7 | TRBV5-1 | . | CASSPSGRNYEQYF | TGCGCCAGCAGTCCCTCCGGCCGTAACTACGAGCAGTACTTC
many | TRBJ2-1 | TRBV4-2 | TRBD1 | CASSLQDRGINEQFF | TGTGCCAGCAGCCTTCAGGACAGGGGGATTAATGAGCAGTTCTTC
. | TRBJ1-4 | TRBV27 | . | CASSRQGTNEKLFF | TGTGCCAGCAGTCGCCAGGGAACTAATGAAAAACTGTTTTTT
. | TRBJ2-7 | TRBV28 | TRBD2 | CASISGASLYEQYF | TGTGCCAGCATAAGCGGGGCGAGCCTATACGAGCAGTACTTC
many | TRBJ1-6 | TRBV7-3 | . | CASSLTLIGSPLHF | TGTGCCAGCAGCTTAACCCTTATCGGTTCACCCCTCCACTTT
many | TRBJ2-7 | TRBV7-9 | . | CASMEERPPYEQYF | TGTGCCAGCATGGAGGAACGTCCCCCCTACGAGCAGTACTTC
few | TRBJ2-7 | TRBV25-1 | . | CASSDLRGSSYEQYF | TGTGCCAGCAGTGACCTCCGTGGAAGCTCCTACGAGCAGTACTTC
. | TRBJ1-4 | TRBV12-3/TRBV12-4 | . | CASSRGPGGTNEKLFF | TGTGCCAGCAGTAGGGGCCCCGGGGGAACAAATGAAAAACTGTTTTTT
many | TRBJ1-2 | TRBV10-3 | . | CAISGAPSDGYTF | TGTGCCATCAGTGGGGCCCCTTCGGATGGCTACACCTTC
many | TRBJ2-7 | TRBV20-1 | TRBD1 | CSAQDRGEAYEQYF | TGCAGTGCTCAAGACAGGGGTGAAGCCTACGAGCAGTACTTC
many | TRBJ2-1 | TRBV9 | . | CASSVAGADNEQFF | TGTGCCAGCAGCGTAGCGGGTGCGGACAATGAGCAGTTCTTC
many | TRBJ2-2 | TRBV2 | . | CASFAGRGNTGELFF | TGTGCCAGTTTCGCCGGGAGAGGGAACACCGGGGAGCTGTTTTTT
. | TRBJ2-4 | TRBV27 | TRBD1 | CASSPGQVEYF | TGTGCCAGCAGTCCGGGACAGGTGGAGTACTTC
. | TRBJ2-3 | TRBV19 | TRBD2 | CASSYGASGLDTQYF | TGTGCCAGTAGTTACGGGGCTAGCGGGCTTGATACGCAGTATTTT
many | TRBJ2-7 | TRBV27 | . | CASSMGPSYEQYF | TGTGCCAGCAGCATGGGGCCCTCCTACGAGCAGTACTTC
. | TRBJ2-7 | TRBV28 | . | CASQTGTRAYEQYF | TGTGCCAGCCAAACCGGGACTCGAGCCTACGAGCAGTACTTC
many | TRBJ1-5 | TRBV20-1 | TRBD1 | CSARDWTGNQPQHF | TGCAGTGCTAGAGACTGGACAGGGAACCAGCCCCAGCATTTT
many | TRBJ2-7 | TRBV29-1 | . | CRWPGGYYEQYF | TGCAGGTGGCCGGGGGGCTACTACGAGCAGTACTTC
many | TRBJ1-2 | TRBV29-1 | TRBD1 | CSVMTGENGYTF | TGCAGCGTGATGACAGGGGAAAATGGCTACACCTTC
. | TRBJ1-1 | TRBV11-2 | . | CASSLLTAGTEAFF | TGTGCCAGCAGCCTCCTGACGGCAGGCACTGAAGCTTTCTTT
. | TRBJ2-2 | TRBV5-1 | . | CASSLGSIGGELFF | TGCGCCAGCAGCTTGGGCAGCATCGGCGGGGAGCTGTTTTTT
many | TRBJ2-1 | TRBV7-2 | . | CASSWYNEQFF | TGTGCCAGCAGCTGGTACAATGAGCAGTTCTTC
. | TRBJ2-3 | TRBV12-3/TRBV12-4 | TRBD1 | CASSPGQGASSTDTQYF | TGTGCCAGCAGCCCCGGACAGGGGGCCTCCAGCACAGATACGCAGTATTTT
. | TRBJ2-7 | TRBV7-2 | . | CASSQSQGYEQYF | TGTGCCAGCAGCCAATCCCAGGGGTACGAGCAGTACTTC
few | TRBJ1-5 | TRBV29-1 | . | CSVSGGRDQPQHF | TGCAGCGTCTCCGGGGGCCGCGATCAGCCCCAGCATTTT
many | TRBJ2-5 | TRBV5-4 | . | CASSLGQVQETQYF | TGTGCCAGCAGCTTGGGACAAGTCCAAGAGACCCAGTACTTC
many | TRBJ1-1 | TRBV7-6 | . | CASSQDRGLTEAFF | TGTGCCAGCAGCCAAGACCGGGGTTTGACTGAAGCTTTCTTT
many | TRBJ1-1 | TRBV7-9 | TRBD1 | CASSYDRGPFVEAFF | TGTGCCAGCAGCTACGACAGGGGGCCGTTTGTTGAAGCTTTCTTT
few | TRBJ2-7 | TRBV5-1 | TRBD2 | CASSPAGERGLYEQYF | TGCGCCAGCAGTCCCGCTGGGGAGCGGGGCCTCTACGAGCAGTACTTC
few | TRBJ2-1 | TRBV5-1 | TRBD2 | CASRNAGGQWDNEQFF | TGCGCCAGCAGGAACGCGGGGGGCCAATGGGACAATGAGCAGTTCTTC
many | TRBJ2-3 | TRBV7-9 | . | CANAPWGGKEDTQYF | TGTGCCAACGCTCCGTGGGGGGGCAAGGAAGATACGCAGTATTTT
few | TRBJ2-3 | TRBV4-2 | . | CASSQDIRRADTQYF | TGTGCCAGCAGCCAAGACATCCGGCGGGCAGATACGCAGTATTTT
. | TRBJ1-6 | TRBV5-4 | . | CASSLEGGSPLHF | TGTGCCAGCAGCTTGGAAGGTGGATCACCCCTCCACTTT
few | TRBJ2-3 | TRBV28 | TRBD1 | CASSPGQGYTDTQYF | TGTGCCAGCAGCCCGGGACAGGGGTACACAGATACGCAGTATTTT